A selection of T cell receptor beta chains follows, all from one sample in a study of OX40 agonist ivuxolimab in advanced cancers. Clones were read by immunoSEQ multiplex PCR, and TCRdb kept only the in-frame ones, dropping some. This sample yields 50,000 to 70,000 clones, of which around 87% are seen a single time; 9.5% to 15% belongs to the top ten. Sample: CD4+ or CD8+ T cells sorted from blood, taken in a trial of the OX40 agonist ivuxolimab. The receptors derive from an adult with an advanced solid tumor such as melanoma, head and neck, liver or kidney cancer. The CDR3 runs from the conserved cysteine through the conserved F or W. A D gene is named only where the DNA matches it firmly. Rows give clone size only sometimes, using once, few, many, or a class for an expanded clone.

>TRBJ1-4|-|-|TRBV5-6
CASSAEGGNEKLFF
TGTGCCAGCAGCGCCGAGGGGGGTAATGAAAAACTGTTTTTT
>TRBJ2-5|-|-|TRBV28
CASSSWTDQETQYF
TGTGCCAGCAGTTCCTGGACAGACCAAGAGACCCAGTACTTC
>TRBJ2-7|TRBD1|-|TRBV18
CASSPSRGTGNEQYF
TGTGCCAGCTCACCATCGCGTGGGACAGGGAACGAGCAGTACTTC
>TRBJ1-5|-|-|TRBV11-2
CASSLSGGQPQHF
TGTGCCAGCAGCTTAAGTGGGGGTCAGCCCCAGCATTTT
>TRBJ1-4|-|-|TRBV19
CASSIGYLSESTNEKLFF
TGTGCCAGTAGTATAGGATATCTATCCGAATCAACTAATGAAAAACTGTTTTTT
>TRBJ2-1|-|-|TRBV7-9
CASSPYYNEQFF
TGTGCCAGCAGCCCTTACTACAATGAGCAGTTCTTC
>TRBJ1-2|-|once|TRBV4-3
CASSQDLTGSGYGYTF
TGCGCCAGCAGCCAAGACTTGACAGGCTCGGGCTATGGCTACACCTTC
>TRBJ2-7|-|once|TRBV6-6
CASSIGVYEQYF
TGTGCCAGCAGTATAGGGGTCTACGAGCAGTACTTC
>TRBJ2-1|TRBD1|once|TRBV6-6
CASNRPGQDYNEQFF
TGTGCCAGCAATCGCCCGGGACAGGACTACAATGAGCAGTTCTTC
>TRBJ1-2|-|-|TRBV9
CASSVGVDQGGRGYTF
TGTGCCAGCAGCGTAGGCGTTGATCAGGGCGGTCGCGGCTACACCTTC
>TRBJ2-6|TRBD1|-|TRBV19
CASSGIEGAWSGANVLTF
TGTGCCAGTAGTGGGATCGAGGGGGCTTGGTCTGGGGCCAACGTCCTGACTTTC
>TRBJ2-5|TRBD2|-|TRBV27
CAATGRRRETQYF
TGTGCCGCTACCGGGAGGAGGAGAGAGACCCAGTACTTC
>TRBJ2-1|-|-|TRBV19
CASSISVISYNEQFF
TGTGCCAGTAGTATATCTGTCATCTCCTACAATGAGCAGTTCTTC
>TRBJ2-1|TRBD1|-|TRBV5-4
CASSLGDRGLTYNEQFF
TGTGCCAGCAGCTTAGGGGACAGGGGGCTCACCTACAATGAGCAGTTCTTC
>TRBJ1-1|TRBD1|-|TRBV7-3
CASSSIHSDRGWTEAFF
TGTGCCAGCAGCTCTATCCACTCCGACAGGGGTTGGACTGAAGCTTTCTTT